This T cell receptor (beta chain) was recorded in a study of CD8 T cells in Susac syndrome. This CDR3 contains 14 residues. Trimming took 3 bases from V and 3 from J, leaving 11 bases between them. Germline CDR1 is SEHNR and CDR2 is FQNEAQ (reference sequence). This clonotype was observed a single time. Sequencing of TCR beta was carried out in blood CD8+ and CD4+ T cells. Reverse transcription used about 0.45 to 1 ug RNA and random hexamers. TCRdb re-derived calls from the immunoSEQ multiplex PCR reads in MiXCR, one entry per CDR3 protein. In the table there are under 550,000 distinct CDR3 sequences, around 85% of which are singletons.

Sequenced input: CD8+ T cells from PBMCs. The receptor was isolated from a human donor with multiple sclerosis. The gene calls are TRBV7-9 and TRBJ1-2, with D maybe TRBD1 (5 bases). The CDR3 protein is CASSFDSTDYGYTF. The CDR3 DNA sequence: TGTGCCAGCAGCTTCGACAGCACCGACTATGGCTACACCTTC.